The rows below give T cell receptor beta chains drawn from one sample of a study of blood T cell repertoires in COVID-19. The protocol was immunoSEQ multiplex PCR, while the TCRdb copy is restricted to in-frame clones and leaves out a portion. The table includes about 82,000 clones, around 74% detected once. Sequenced: peripheral blood. The receptors were gathered from a human donor with acute or convalescent COVID-19. The donor label of this sample is uncertain. Both conserved end residues are part of each CDR3. Each record gives: clone size, V gene, J gene, D gene, CDR3 length, CDR3 protein, CDR3 DNA. The D gene is left open where the match is weak. Rows give clone size only sometimes, using once, few, many, or a class for an expanded clone.

size: -
V: TRBV11-3
J: TRBJ2-7
D: TRBD1
length: 13
CDR3: CASSLDRGHEQYF
DNA: TGTGCCAGCAGCCTGGACAGGGGACACGAGCAGTACTTC

size: once
V: TRBV12-3/TRBV12-4
J: TRBJ1-5
D: -
length: 13
CDR3: CASRSDSGQPQHF
DNA: TGTGCCAGCAGGTCGGACAGCGGTCAGCCCCAGCATTTT

size: once
V: TRBV5-4
J: TRBJ1-1
D: TRBD1
length: 15
CDR3: CASSSYGTGLGEAFF
DNA: TGTGCCAGCAGCTCCTACGGGACAGGGTTGGGTGAAGCTTTCTTT

size: -
V: TRBV7-7
J: TRBJ2-2
D: -
length: 15
CDR3: CASSLALPNTGELFF
DNA: TGTGCTAGCAGCTTAGCTCTCCCGAACACCGGGGAGCTGTTTTTT

size: -
V: TRBV30
J: TRBJ1-3
D: -
length: 12
CDR3: CAWSGSRNTIYF
DNA: TGTGCCTGGAGTGGTTCCAGAAACACCATATATTTT

size: -
V: TRBV2
J: TRBJ2-1
D: TRBD2
length: 15
CDR3: CASSERAGGPDEQFF
DNA: TGTGCCAGCAGTGAAAGGGCGGGGGGGCCGGATGAGCAGTTCTTC

size: few
V: TRBV4-3
J: TRBJ1-6
D: -
length: 15
CDR3: CASSPGGSHNSPLHF
DNA: TGCGCCAGCAGCCCGGGAGGGAGTCATAATTCACCCCTCCACTTT

size: few
V: TRBV19
J: TRBJ1-5
D: -
length: 17
CDR3: CASSPGRRGGSNQPQHF
DNA: TGTGCCAGTAGTCCCGGGCGACGGGGTGGCAGCAATCAGCCCCAGCATTTT

size: once
V: TRBV18
J: TRBJ1-4
D: -
length: 15
CDR3: CASSLRDNRNEKLFF
DNA: TGTGCCAGCTCCCTAAGGGACAACCGTAATGAAAAACTGTTTTTT

size: -
V: TRBV5-5
J: TRBJ2-3
D: -
length: 14
CDR3: CASRTGTSTDTQYF
DNA: TGTGCCAGCAGAACCGGGACAAGCACAGATACGCAGTATTTT

size: few
V: TRBV24-1
J: TRBJ1-5
D: TRBD1
length: 16
CDR3: CATSLGTGSSNQPQHF
DNA: TGTGCCACCAGTCTCGGGACAGGATCTAGCAATCAGCCCCAGCATTTT

size: -
V: TRBV11-2
J: TRBJ2-3
D: TRBD1
length: 14
CDR3: CASSAGQVVDTQYF
DNA: TGTGCCAGCAGCGCGGGACAGGTGGTTGATACGCAGTATTTT

size: -
V: TRBV5-4
J: TRBJ2-7
D: -
length: 14
CDR3: CASSLFGGSYEQYF
DNA: TGTGCCAGCAGCTTGTTTGGAGGTTCCTACGAGCAGTACTTC

size: -
V: TRBV29-1
J: TRBJ2-1
D: TRBD2
length: 15
CDR3: CSVDPQRGGRNEQFF
DNA: TGCAGCGTTGACCCCCAACGGGGGGGGAGGAATGAGCAGTTCTTC

size: -
V: TRBV28
J: TRBJ2-1
D: TRBD1
length: 15
CDR3: CASSTNGQGHNEQFF
DNA: TGTGCCAGCAGTACAAATGGACAGGGTCACAATGAGCAGTTCTTC